This T cell receptor beta chain comes out of a study of CD8 T cells in ankylosing spondylitis. The CDR3 length is 12 residues. V lost 8 bases to trimming and J lost 9 bases, with 14 bases between them. Germline V CDR1 and CDR2: SGHTA, FQGNSA. TCRdb independently ran MiXCR on the 5' RACE reads; one entry per CDR3 protein. The table lists hundreds of thousands of distinct CDR3 sequences, approximately 12% of them singletons. Whole-study results and caveats: Blood of patients with ankylosing spondylitis appeared to be characterized by a TCR beta motif of eight highly homologous variants.

This clonotype was found a few times. Its antigen is currently unknown. Sequenced: blood, either unsorted or a sorted T cell fraction (not recorded which). The TCR sequence derives from a male donor with ankylosing spondylitis. The chain recombines TRBV7-2 with TRBJ2-4, with D possibly called TRBD1 or TRBD2 (6 bases each). The CDR3 reads CASAVEGGIQYF. The CDR3 bases are TGTGCCAGCGCCGTCGAGGGGGGCATTCAGTACTTC.